This T cell receptor beta chain was sequenced for a study of cytomegalovirus exposure and HLA in healthy donors. It was with 60 Vbeta and 13 Jbeta primers that the PCR ran. Repertoires were generated with immunoSEQ multiplex PCR, while TCRdb's copy carries only in-frame clones and drops some. The repertoire holds 130,000 or so clones, with 65% to 90% as singletons. The CDR3 runs to 15 residues. The genes are TRBV12-2 and TRBJ2-5; TRBD2 is the table's D call and was not checked against the DNA. TRBV12-2 is flagged as a pseudogene. The sequence derives from a man aged 30 to 39 in good health and CMV-seronegative. The sample was PBMCs. The CDR3 nucleotides read TGTGCAAGTCGCCCGTACCACGAGTATTCGGAGACCCAGTACTTC. Translated, it gives CASRPYHEYSETQYF.